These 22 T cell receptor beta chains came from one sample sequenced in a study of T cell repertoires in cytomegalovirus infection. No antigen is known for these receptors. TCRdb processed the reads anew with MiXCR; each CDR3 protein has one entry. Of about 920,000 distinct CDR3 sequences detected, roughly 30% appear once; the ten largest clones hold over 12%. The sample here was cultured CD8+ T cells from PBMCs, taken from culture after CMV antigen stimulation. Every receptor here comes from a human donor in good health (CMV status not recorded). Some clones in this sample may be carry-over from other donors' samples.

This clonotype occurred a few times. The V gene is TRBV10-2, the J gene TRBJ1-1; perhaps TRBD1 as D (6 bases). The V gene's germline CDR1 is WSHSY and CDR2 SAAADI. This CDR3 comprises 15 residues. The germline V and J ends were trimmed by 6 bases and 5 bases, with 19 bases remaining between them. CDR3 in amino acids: CASRDSGARGTEAFF. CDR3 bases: TGCGCCAGCAGGGACAGTGGGGCACGGGGGACTGAAGCTTTCTTT.

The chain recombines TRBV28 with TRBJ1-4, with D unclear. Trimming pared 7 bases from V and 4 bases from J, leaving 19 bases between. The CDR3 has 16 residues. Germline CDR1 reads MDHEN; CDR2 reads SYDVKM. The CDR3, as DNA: TGTGCCAGCACCCCCTCGCAAACCCTAATTAATGAAAAACTGTTTTTT. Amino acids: CASTPSQTLINEKLFF.

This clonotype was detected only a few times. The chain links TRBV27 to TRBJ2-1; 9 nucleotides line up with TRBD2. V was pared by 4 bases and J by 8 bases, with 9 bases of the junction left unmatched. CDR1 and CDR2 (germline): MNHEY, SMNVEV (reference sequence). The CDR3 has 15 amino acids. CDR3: CASSSPGLASDEQFF. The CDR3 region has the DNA TGTGCCAGCAGTTCCCCGGGACTAGCTTCAGATGAGCAGTTCTTC.

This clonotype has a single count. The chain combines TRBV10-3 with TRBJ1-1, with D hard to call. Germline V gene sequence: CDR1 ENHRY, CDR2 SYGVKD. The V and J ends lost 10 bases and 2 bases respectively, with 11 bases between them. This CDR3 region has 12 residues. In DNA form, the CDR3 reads TGTGCCACCCAGGATTTCAACACTGAAGCTTTCTTT. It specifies CATQDFNTEAFF.

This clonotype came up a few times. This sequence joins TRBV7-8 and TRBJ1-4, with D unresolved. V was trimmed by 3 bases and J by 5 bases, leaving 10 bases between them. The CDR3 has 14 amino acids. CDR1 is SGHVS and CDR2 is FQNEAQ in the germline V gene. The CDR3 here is CASSFRTANEKLFF. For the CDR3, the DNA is TGTGCCAGCAGCTTTCGGACTGCAAATGAAAAACTGTTTTTT. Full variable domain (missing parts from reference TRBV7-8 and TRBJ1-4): GAGVSQSPRYKVAKRGQDVALRCDPISGHVSLFWYQQALGQGPEFLTYFQNEAQLDKSGLPSDRFFAERPEGSVSTLKIQRTQQEDSAVYLCASSFRTANEKLFFGSGTQLSVL.

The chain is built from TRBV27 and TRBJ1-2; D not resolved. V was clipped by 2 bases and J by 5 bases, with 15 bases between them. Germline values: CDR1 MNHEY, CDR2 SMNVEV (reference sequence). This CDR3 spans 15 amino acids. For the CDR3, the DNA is TGTGCCAGCAGTTTAGGCCTCGAAACTGGATATGGCTACACCTTC. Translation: CASSLGLETGYGYTF.

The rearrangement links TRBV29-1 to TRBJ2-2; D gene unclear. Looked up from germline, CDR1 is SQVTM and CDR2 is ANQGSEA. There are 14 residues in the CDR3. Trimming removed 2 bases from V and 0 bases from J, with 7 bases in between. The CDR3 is CSVETQPNTGELFF. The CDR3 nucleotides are TGCAGCGTTGAAACGCAGCCGAACACCGGGGAGCTGTTTTTT.

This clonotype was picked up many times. The CDR3 spells CASSSGAFGSPLHF. CDR3 nucleotides: TGTGCCAGCAGCTCAGGGGCCTTCGGTTCACCCCTCCACTTT. The gene calls are TRBV7-2 and TRBJ1-6, with a tentative D call TRBD1 (6 bases). Per germline, CDR1 SGHTA and CDR2 FQGNSA. Trimming stripped 4 bases from V and 9 bases from J, with 13 bases between. The CDR3 length is 14 residues. The full variable domain, its missing parts supplied by reference TRBV7-2 and TRBJ1-6, is GAGVSQSPSNKVTEKGKDVELRCDPISGHTALYWYRQSLGQGLEFLIYFQGNSAPDKSGLPSDRFSAERTGGSVSTLTIQRTQQEDSAVYLCASSSGAFGSPLHFGNGTRLTVT.

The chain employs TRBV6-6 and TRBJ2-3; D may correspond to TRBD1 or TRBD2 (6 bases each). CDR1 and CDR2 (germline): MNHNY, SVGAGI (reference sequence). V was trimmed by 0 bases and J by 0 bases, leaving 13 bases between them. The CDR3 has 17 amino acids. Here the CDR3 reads CASSYSIRGRSTDTQYF. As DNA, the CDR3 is TGTGCCAGCAGTTACTCGATCCGGGGGCGAAGCACAGATACGCAGTATTTT.

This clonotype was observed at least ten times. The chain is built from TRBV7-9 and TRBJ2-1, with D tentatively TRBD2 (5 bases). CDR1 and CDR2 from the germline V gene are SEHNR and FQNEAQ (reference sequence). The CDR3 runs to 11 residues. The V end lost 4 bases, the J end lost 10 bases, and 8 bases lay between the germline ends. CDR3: CASSSTGEQFF. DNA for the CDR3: TGTGCCAGCAGCTCAACGGGGGAGCAGTTCTTC.

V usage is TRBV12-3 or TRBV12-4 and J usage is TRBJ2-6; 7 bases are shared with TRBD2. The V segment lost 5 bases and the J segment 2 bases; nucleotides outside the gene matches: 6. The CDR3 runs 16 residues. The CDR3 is CASSQTSIAGANVLTF. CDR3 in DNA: TGTGCCAGCAGTCAGACTAGCATCGCTGGGGCCAACGTCCTGACTTTC.

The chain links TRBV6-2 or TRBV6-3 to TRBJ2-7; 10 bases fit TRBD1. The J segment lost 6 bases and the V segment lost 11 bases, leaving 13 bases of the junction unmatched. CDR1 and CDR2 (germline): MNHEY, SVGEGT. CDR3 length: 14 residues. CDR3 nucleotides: TGTGCCGGGGGGTCAGGACAGGGGGACGTCGAGCAGTACTTC. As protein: CAGGSGQGDVEQYF.

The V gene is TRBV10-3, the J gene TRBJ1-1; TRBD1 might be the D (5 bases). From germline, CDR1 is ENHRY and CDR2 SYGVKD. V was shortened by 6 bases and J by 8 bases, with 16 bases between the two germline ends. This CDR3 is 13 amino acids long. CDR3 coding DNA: TGTGCCATCAGCGACCCTCTGGGGCCAGAAGCTTTCTTT. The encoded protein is CAISDPLGPEAFF.

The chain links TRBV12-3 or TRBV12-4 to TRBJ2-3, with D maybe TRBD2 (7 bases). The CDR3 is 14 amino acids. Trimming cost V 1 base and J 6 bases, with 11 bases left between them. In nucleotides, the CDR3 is TGTGCCAGCAGTTTAGTACAGGGAGGGGATACGCAGTATTTT. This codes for CASSLVQGGDTQYF.

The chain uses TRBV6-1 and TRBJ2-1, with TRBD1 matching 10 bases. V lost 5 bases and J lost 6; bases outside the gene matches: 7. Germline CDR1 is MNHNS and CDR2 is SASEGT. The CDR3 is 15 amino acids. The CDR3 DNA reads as TGTGCCAGCAGTTGGCGGGACAGGGGCCCCAATGAGCAGTTCTTC. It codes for CASSWRDRGPNEQFF.

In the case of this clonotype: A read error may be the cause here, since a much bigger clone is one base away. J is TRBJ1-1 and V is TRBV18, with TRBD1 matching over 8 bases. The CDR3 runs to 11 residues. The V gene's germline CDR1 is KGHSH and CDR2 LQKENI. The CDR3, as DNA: TGTGTCAGCTCCCACAGGGGGGAAGCTTTCTTT. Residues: CVSSHRGEAFF.

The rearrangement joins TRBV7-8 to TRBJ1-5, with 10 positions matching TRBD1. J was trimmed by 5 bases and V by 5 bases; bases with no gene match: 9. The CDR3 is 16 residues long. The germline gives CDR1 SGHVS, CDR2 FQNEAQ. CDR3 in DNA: TGTGCCAGCAGCGGTCCCGGGACAGGGGCCGATCAGCCCCAGCATTTT. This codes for CASSGPGTGADQPQHF.

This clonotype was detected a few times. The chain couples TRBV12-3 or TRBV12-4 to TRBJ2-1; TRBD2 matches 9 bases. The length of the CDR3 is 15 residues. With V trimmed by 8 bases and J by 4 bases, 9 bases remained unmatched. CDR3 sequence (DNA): TGTGCCAGCGGGTATGGCGGGGGGGTATACAATGAGCAGTTCTTC. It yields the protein CASGYGGGVYNEQFF.

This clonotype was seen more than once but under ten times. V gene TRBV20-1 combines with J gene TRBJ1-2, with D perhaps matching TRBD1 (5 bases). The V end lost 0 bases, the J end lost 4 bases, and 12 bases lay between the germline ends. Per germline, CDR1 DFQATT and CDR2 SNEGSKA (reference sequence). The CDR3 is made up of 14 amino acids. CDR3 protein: CSARDTTDFYGYTF. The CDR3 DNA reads TGCAGTGCTAGAGATACGACAGACTTCTATGGCTACACCTTC.

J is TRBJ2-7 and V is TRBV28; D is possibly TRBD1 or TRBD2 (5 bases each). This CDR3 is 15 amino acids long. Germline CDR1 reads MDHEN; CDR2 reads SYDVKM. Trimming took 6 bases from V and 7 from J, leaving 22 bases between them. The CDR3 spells CASSRGPGPFWEQYV. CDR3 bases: TGTGCCAGCAGCCGGGGCCCAGGCCCCTTCTGGGAGCAGTACGTC.

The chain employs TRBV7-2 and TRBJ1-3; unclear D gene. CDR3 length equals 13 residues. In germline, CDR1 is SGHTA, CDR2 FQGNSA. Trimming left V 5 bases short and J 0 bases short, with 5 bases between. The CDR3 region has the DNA TGTGCCAGCAGCCTCCACTCTGGAAACACCATATATTTT. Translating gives CASSLHSGNTIYF.

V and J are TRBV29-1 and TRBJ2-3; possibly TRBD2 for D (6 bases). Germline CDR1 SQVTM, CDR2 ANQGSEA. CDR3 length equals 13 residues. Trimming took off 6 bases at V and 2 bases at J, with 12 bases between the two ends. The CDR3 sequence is CSVPGTLTDTQYF. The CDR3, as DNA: TGCAGCGTCCCCGGGACTCTCACAGATACGCAGTATTTT.